The 19 T cell receptor beta chains reported below all come from one sample, sequenced in a study of multiple sclerosis patients with progressive multifocal leukoencephalopathy. Documented time point: more than 5 months of natalizumab therapy. Repertoires were generated with immunoSEQ multiplex PCR, while TCRdb's copy carries only in-frame clones and drops some. The sample has 25,000 to 35,000 clones, nearly 90% seen once. This specimen was PBMCs, taken from a patient treated with natalizumab. The origin of the receptors is a human donor with multiple sclerosis.

This chain uses TRBV2 with TRBJ1-5; D remains unclear. Germline CDR1 SNHLY, CDR2 FYNNEI. This CDR3 contains 17 residues. V lost 8 bases, J lost 2 bases, and 22 bases lay in between. CDR3 protein: CASRGPSAAEGNQPQHF. The CDR3 coding sequence is TGTGCCAGCCGCGGACCTTCGGCTGCGGAGGGCAATCAGCCCCAGCATTTT.

V usage is TRBV5-1 and J usage is TRBJ2-2, with no clear D. The V gene's germline CDR1 is SGHRS and CDR2 YFSETQ. Trimming stripped 3 bases from V and 5 bases from J, with 14 bases between. The CDR3 loop spans 15 amino acids. In DNA, the CDR3 is TGCGCCAGCAGCTCTCTCCCCTCTTCGACCGGGGAGCTGTTTTTT. It yields the protein CASSSLPSSTGELFF.

This rearrangement joins TRBV28 to TRBJ1-1; D is uncertain. V lost 7 bases, J lost 4 bases, and 13 bases lay in between. CDR1 MDHEN and CDR2 SYDVKM come from the germline V gene. The CDR3 loop spans 13 amino acids. The CDR3 coding sequence is TGTGCCAGCATCCCCTCCGTGGGCACTGAAGCTTTCTTT. Translating gives CASIPSVGTEAFF.

This clone was observed a single time. This chain links TRBV29-1 with TRBJ2-7; D unclear. Germline V gene lookup returns CDR1 SQVTM and CDR2 ANQGSEA. V gave up 4 bases and J gave up 5 bases, with 18 bases separating them. The CDR3 extends over 14 amino acids. Here the CDR3 DNA reads TGCAGCGTTGTAAGCCCGAAAGGTGCCAACGAGCAGTACTTC. Protein: CSVVSPKGANEQYF.

V usage is TRBV29-1 and J usage is TRBJ2-1; D perhaps matches TRBD1 (6 bases). Trimming took off 7 bases at V and 4 bases at J, with 8 bases between the two ends. Germline lookup yields CDR1 SQVTM and CDR2 ANQGSEA. The CDR3 has 11 amino acids. CDR3 region: CSGGHYNEQFF. The CDR3 bases are TGCAGCGGGGGACATTACAATGAGCAGTTCTTC.

The V and J genes are TRBV7-2 and TRBJ2-4; 8 bases line up with TRBD2. Per the germline V gene, CDR1 is SGHTA and CDR2 is FQGNSA. The CDR3 contains 15 residues. Trimming took 5 bases from V and 1 from J; bases not matched to a gene: 4. This chain's CDR3 is CASSPGLAAKNIQYF. The CDR3, as DNA: TGTGCCAGCAGCCCCGGACTAGCTGCCAAAAACATTCAGTACTTC. Supplemented by reference TRBV7-2 and TRBJ2-4, the full variable domain reads GAGVSQSPSNKVTEKGKDVELRCDPISGHTALYWYRQSLGQGLEFLIYFQGNSAPDKSGLPSDRFSAERTGGSVSTLTIQRTQQEDSAVYLCASSPGLAAKNIQYFGAGTRLSVL.

This chain connects TRBV28 to TRBJ2-4; 12 bases line up with TRBD1. Per the germline V gene, CDR1 is MDHEN and CDR2 is SYDVKM. This CDR3 has 15 amino acids. Trimming cost V 7 bases and J 6 bases; bases outside gene matches: 7. The CDR3, as DNA: TGTGCCAGCACTCATGGGACAGGGGGCATAAACATTCAGTACTTC. Its translation is CASTHGTGGINIQYF.

This rearrangement joins TRBV5-1 to TRBJ2-3, with 13 bases matching TRBD2. CDR1 and CDR2 (germline): SGHRS, YFSETQ. The CDR3 runs to 16 residues. Trimming took 5 bases from V and 2 from J; bases not matched to a gene: 5. Here the CDR3 reads CASRPGLAGNTDTQYF. The DNA for the CDR3 is TGCGCCAGCAGGCCGGGACTAGCGGGAAACACAGATACGCAGTATTTT.

As regards this clone: An end of the junction does not agree with germline; a read error may underlie this. The rearrangement joins TRBV9 to TRBJ2-7; 8 bases agree with TRBD1. Germline assignment: CDR1 SGDLS and CDR2 YYNGEE. CDR3 length: 13 amino acids. This CDR3 reads CASSVSGGPERYF. DNA for the CDR3: TGTGCCAGCAGCGTTTCAGGGGGCCCAGAGCGGTACTTC.

This chain connects TRBV10-3 to TRBJ2-5; 8 bases fit TRBD2. The DNA matches TRBJ2-7 better at its end, which makes the J call doubtful. This CDR3 comprises 13 residues. The germline CDR1 and CDR2 sequences are ENHRY and SYGVKD. The CDR3 DNA reads as TGTGCCATCGGACGCGGGGGGACCTACGAGCAGTACTTC. Protein product: CAIGRGGTYEQYF.

The J gene is TRBJ2-7, the V gene TRBV30; possibly TRBD2 for D (5 bases). Germline V gene data show CDR1 as GTSNPN and CDR2 as SVGIG (reference sequence). This CDR3 is 14 amino acids long. V was trimmed by 5 bases and J by 0 bases, leaving 14 bases between them. The CDR3 DNA reads as TGTGCCTGGGAACGGGAACGTTCCTCCTACGAGCAGTACTTC. Translating it yields CAWERERSSYEQYF.

This chain uses TRBV10-3 with TRBJ2-7; 11 nucleotides align to TRBD1. The germline CDR1 and CDR2 sequences are ENHRY and SYGVKD. J lost 3 bases, V lost 6 bases, and 4 bases had no gene match. There are 14 residues in the CDR3. The CDR3 DNA follows: TGTGCCATCAGAGTTGGGACAGGGGGCTACGAGCAGTACTTC. This translates into CAIRVGTGGYEQYF.

The V call is TRBV18, the J call TRBJ2-7, with D uncertain. Germline CDR1 and CDR2: KGHSH and LQKENI. Trimming stripped 6 bases from V and 5 bases from J, with 8 bases between. The length of the CDR3 is 11 residues. CDR3 nucleotides: TGTGCCAGCTCTTATACGGACGAGCAGTACTTC. It translates to CASSYTDEQYF.

The V gene is TRBV5-1, the J gene TRBJ1-2, with TRBD1 matching 10 bases. The CDR3 loop spans 15 amino acids. After removal of 1 base from V and 8 bases from J, the junction contained 8 bases not matched to a gene. Germline-derived CDR1 and CDR2 are SGHRS and YFSETQ. The CDR3: CASSLKRQGASGYTF. CDR3 DNA sequence: TGCGCCAGCAGCTTGAAGAGACAGGGGGCTAGCGGCTACACCTTC.

The CDR3 nucleotides are TGTGCCAGCCTCACCCTACGGGGGGACACTGAAGCTTTCTTT. Protein product: CASLTLRGDTEAFF. The chain has TRBV18 and TRBJ1-1, with D tentatively TRBD1 (5 bases). Per the germline V gene, CDR1 is KGHSH and CDR2 is LQKENI. Between the trimmed V and J ends, which lost 8 bases and 3 bases, there was a span of 16 bases. There are 14 residues in the CDR3.

This clone showed up just a few times. The junction shows a germline mismatch at one end, possibly a read error. The chain links TRBV5-1 to TRBJ1-2; 7 bases line up with TRBD1. The germline gives CDR1 SGHRS, CDR2 YFSETQ. This CDR3 comprises 15 residues. The CDR3 coding sequence is TGCGCCAGCAGCTTAGAGGAGGCAGGGGGGTATGCCTACACCTTC. Residues: CASSLEEAGGYAYTF.

V and J are TRBV6-6 and TRBJ1-1; D is ambiguous. CDR3 length: 13 residues. CDR1 is MNHNY, CDR2 SVGAGI, per germline (reference sequence). CDR3 in amino acids: CALSRRENTEAFF. The DNA for the CDR3 is TGTGCTTTGTCGAGGAGGGAGAACACTGAAGCTTTCTTT.

This chain uses TRBV6-5 with TRBJ2-3, with D hard to call. The CDR3 covers 15 residues. The germline V gene has CDR1 MNHEY and CDR2 SVGAGI. Trimming removed 7 bases at V and 4 bases at J, with 18 bases between. The CDR3, as DNA: TGTGCCAGCAAGTTAATAGCTCGGAGCTCAGATACGCAGTATTTT. This sequence encodes CASKLIARSSDTQYF.

V usage is TRBV28 and J usage is TRBJ2-7, with D maybe TRBD1 (6 bases). From germline, CDR1 is MDHEN and CDR2 SYDVKM. The CDR3 is made up of 17 amino acids. V was cut by 6 bases and J by 1 base, with 22 bases left in between. CDR3 sequence (DNA): TGTGCCAGCAGCCTACCCCCCCCCAGGGGCCCGTCCTACGAGCAGTACTTC. Translation gives CASSLPPPRGPSYEQYF.